This TCR beta chain appears in the sequencing data of a study of T cells in Graves' hyperthyroidism and ophthalmopathy (dated by TCRdb to 2018 to 2020). With regard to the full study: Peripheral blood was collected at initial diagnosis, before any treatment. To identify distinguishing TCR V-J signatures, a discovery cohort of around 100 patients was used, comprising under 45 with Graves' ophthalmopathy and 57 with stable Graves' hyperthyroidism. Prospective prediction of ophthalmopathy was tested in an independent validation cohort consisting of under 20 hyperthyroidism patients and more than 15 patients who later progressed to ophthalmopathy. The approximately 98 discovery patients were randomly divided into training and test sets at a 7:3 ratio. The study also compared thyroid tissue and blood T-cell repertoires from five or six Graves' hyperthyroidism patients. Once sampling was done, hyperthyroidism patients were given methimazole at a starting dose of 30 mg daily, whereas ophthalmopathy patients were given high-dose intravenous methylprednisolone. According to the paper, TCR Vbeta CDR3 sequencing was carried out on over 130 peripheral blood samples, which came from fewer than 50 ophthalmopathy, some 73 hyperthyroidism and some 17 progressor patients. Paper-wide results and their limitations: Blood samples also contained most of the expanded thyroid clonotypes (frequency above 0.001), which suggests that blood repertoires may reflect thyroid immune responses. A 13 V-J signature model separated ophthalmopathy from stable hyperthyroidism, with over 85% sensitivity and 81% to 82% specificity in cross-validation and 80%/75% in testing. In validation, progression to ophthalmopathy was predicted by the model with around 70% sensitivity and roughly 72% specificity, a median of roughly six months before onset. Sample size was not statistically predetermined, and investigators were not blinded to group allocation.

Between the V and J ends, shortened by 3 bases and 8 bases respectively, the junction contains 12 bases. CDR3 length: 13 amino acids, cysteine to phenylalanine. Of the read, only the CDR3 DNA is kept; its 39 bases are in frame from base 1. This clonotype has ten or more counts. Its antigen has not been determined. One base away there is no much larger clone; base qualities are not given. TCR beta CDR3 regions were amplified from RNA transcripts. A first-round RT-PCR of the TCR CDR3 used the HTBI primer set with the Qiagen OneStep RT-PCR kit. The libraries were constructed in a second round of multiplex PCR and then size-selected and purified. Sequencing of the libraries was done on an Illumina HiSeq2000 using paired-end 100 bp reads. The study's own analysis went as follows. Raw data were processed with SOAPnuke, discarding reads with adapters, uncalled bases, mean Phred below 15, or no exact constant-primer or identifier match. COPE v1.2.5 was used to merge high-quality paired reads, and clonotypes were defined as unique nucleotide sequences. MiTCR v1.1 was used to align clonotypes to the IMGT TRBV, TRBD and TRBJ reference segments. The analysis included only V-J combinations with a frequency above 0.0001, which together covered approximately 99% of the repertoires. A TCS score was defined as the ratio between F50 (clonal expansion) and ExV (chaos), using BLOSUM62-based TCRdist between CDR3 peptides within each V-J. Welch's t-statistics and random forest reduced around 520 V-J features to about 13, which were used in a naive Bayes classifier (R e1071). The public reads were quality trimmed at Q25 with fastp and then assembled into clones with MiXCR by TCRdb, keeping productive beta chains. Merged by CDR3 protein, the rows form single entries marked with the most common genes and DNA. These V and J calls rely on TCRdb rather than the paper's analysis. Within this sample are a few hundred thousand distinct CDR3 sequences, with around 13% of them counted one time only. 5.3% of the sample is taken by the ten largest.

Graves' hyperthyroidism was defined as stable when no progression to ophthalmopathy occurred over 18 months of follow-up. Hyperthyroidism patients were newly diagnosed, had a disease duration of under 2 months, and were aged 18 to 65 years. Exclusion was applied to patients with uncontrolled infections, other autoimmune diseases, pregnancy or lactation. Diagnoses relied on clinical symptoms, serum thyroxine and TRAb, thyroid ultrasound and orbital computed tomography. PBMCs were separated from 7.5 to 10 ml of fresh peripheral blood using Ficoll-Paque density gradient centrifugation. Total RNA was extracted with Trizol reagent, and quality was checked on an Agilent 2100 Bioanalyzer.

The clonotype originates from a woman in her late teens or twenties with Graves' hyperthyroidism. The sample consisted of blood. This chain joins TRBV12-3 or TRBV12-4 to TRBJ2-3; TRBD1 is a possible D gene, resting on 5 matching bases. The CDR3 loop reads CASSFRALGTQYF. The DNA sequence reads TGTGCCAGCAGTTTCAGGGCATTGGGTACGCAGTATTTT.